The sequence of this T cell receptor beta chain was determined in a study of cytotoxic CD8 clonotypes in ibrutinib-treated CLL. In the case of this clone: Its antigen is as yet unknown.

Study results and limitations: While tracking circulating CD8+ T-cell counts, baseline clonality exceeded that of age-matched healthy donors. Clonality went up at the time of ibrutinib response, stayed stable in sustained remission, and later dropped back toward its baseline level at progression.

Around 2.2 micrograms of genomic DNA came from cryopreserved PBMCs for TCR beta libraries. Produced via immunoSEQ multiplex PCR; TCRdb's table is partial and in-frame only. Among around 160,000 clones listed, roughly 86% were seen once. The input for sequencing was PBMCs, taken after 12 months of ibrutinib treatment. The TCR comes from a human donor with chronic lymphocytic leukemia.

CDR3 region: CASRITGPGEQYF. Written as DNA, the CDR3 is TGTGCCAGCAGGATTACAGGGCCGGGTGAGCAGTACTTC. The chain recombines TRBV5-5 with TRBJ2-7; perhaps TRBD1 as D (6 bases). This CDR3 is built from 13 residues. V lost 5 bases and J lost 7, with 16 bases in between. CDR1 is SGHKS, CDR2 YYEKEE, per germline (reference sequence). The variable domain in full, with the rest retrieved from reference TRBV5-5 and TRBJ2-7, is DAGVTQSPTHLIKTRGQQVTLRCSPISGHKSVSWYQQVLGQGPQFIFQYYEKEERGRGNFPDRFSARQFPNYSSELNVNALLLGDSALYLCASRITGPGEQYFGPGTRLTVT.